This T cell receptor (beta chain) emerged from a study of neurological immune-mediated disorders. This clonotype appeared many times. Germline V CDR1 and CDR2: SEHNR, FQNEAQ (reference sequence). Trimming cost V 2 bases and J 5 bases, with 12 bases left between them. This CDR3 comprises 14 residues. TCRdb reprocessed the 5' RACE reads with MiXCR, giving one entry per CDR3 protein. The table has about 66,000 distinct CDR3 sequences, roughly 4.8% seen once. The sample was PBMCs. The rearrangement links TRBV7-9 to TRBJ1-1; TRBD1 is a possible D gene (6 bases). This TCR was recovered from a man younger than 40 with multiple sclerosis. Written as DNA, the CDR3 is TGTGCCAGCAGCTTATCCGGAGGGGGGACTGAAGCTTTCTTT. This gives the protein CASSLSGGGTEAFF.